The 23 T cell receptor beta chains listed next were all sequenced from one sample in a study of T-cell memory formation after mild COVID-19. TCRdb fed the 5' RACE reads into MiXCR, producing one record per CDR3 protein. The table has about 180,000 distinct CDR3 sequences, 18% seen once. The sequencing input was PBMCs or a T cell subset sorted from them (not recorded which). The receptors here all came from a man between 18 and 35 years old who had mild COVID-19 (a few samples of this study predate the infection). Cell type and time point are not known.

This clonotype was detected many times. V is TRBV5-1 and J is TRBJ2-2; D is unresolved. The CDR3 spans 14 residues. The ends were cut back, 6 bases at V and 0 bases at J, with 9 bases in the middle. Germline V gives CDR1 SGHRS, CDR2 YFSETQ. The chain's CDR3 is CASMVATNTGELFF. The CDR3 coding sequence is TGCGCCAGCATGGTGGCGACGAACACCGGGGAGCTGTTTTTT. The whole variable domain, remainder taken from reference TRBV5-1 and TRBJ2-2, is KAGVTQTPRYLIKTRGQQVTLSCSPISGHRSVSWYQQTPGQGLQFLFEYFSETQRNKGNFPGRFSGRQFSNSRSEMNVSTLELGDSALYLCASMVATNTGELFFGEGSRLTVL.

This clonotype was seen a handful of times. The chain carries TRBV6-5 and TRBJ1-5; D not resolved. The germline CDR1 and CDR2 sequences are MNHEY and SVGAGI. This CDR3 is built from 15 residues. V lost 6 bases, J lost 5 bases, and 17 bases lay in between. The CDR3, as DNA: TGTGCCAGCAGCCCCTATAGGCGTGCGGATCAGCCCCAGCATTTT. This encodes CASSPYRRADQPQHF.

J is TRBJ2-7 and V is TRBV29-1; tentative D call: TRBD2 (5 bases). The CDR3 is made up of 12 amino acids. Germline lookup yields CDR1 SQVTM and CDR2 ANQGSEA. Deletions cut 4 bases from V and 5 bases from J, with 12 bases between. For the CDR3, the DNA is TGCAGCGTTGTGAGGGATAGGAACGAGCAGTACTTC. This encodes CSVVRDRNEQYF.

This clonotype was counted a few times. The J gene is TRBJ1-1, the V gene TRBV3-1, with D hard to call. Per the germline V gene, CDR1 is LGHDT and CDR2 is YNNKEL (reference sequence). CDR3 size: 11 residues. V shed 1 base and J shed 4 bases, with 1 base lying between them. The CDR3: CASSQVTEAFF. The DNA for the CDR3 is TGTGCCAGCAGCCAAGTCACTGAAGCTTTCTTT. Drawing the rest from reference TRBV3-1 and TRBJ1-1, the complete variable domain is DTAVSQTPKYLVTQMGNDKSIKCEQNLGHDTMYWYKQDSKKFLKIMFSYNNKELIINETVPNRFSPKSPDKAHLNLHINSLELGDSAVYFCASSQVTEAFFGQGTRLTVV.

The V call is TRBV29-1, the J call TRBJ1-1; possibly TRBD1 for D (6 bases). Germline V gene sequence: CDR1 SQVTM, CDR2 ANQGSEA. The V end lost 5 bases, the J end lost 3 bases, and 13 bases lay between the germline ends. This CDR3 region has 13 residues. The CDR3 region is CSVSQGRDTEAFF. CDR3 DNA sequence: TGCAGCGTTTCACAGGGAAGGGACACTGAAGCTTTCTTT.

The chain is built from TRBV6-2 or TRBV6-3 and TRBJ2-5, with D unresolved. V was clipped by 3 bases and J by 3 bases, with 14 bases between them. From germline, CDR1 is MNHEY and CDR2 SVGEGT. The CDR3 sequence is 15 residues long. In nucleotides, the CDR3 is TGTGCCAGCAGTTATCAGGAACAGAGAGAAGAGACCCAGTACTTC. This encodes CASSYQEQREETQYF.

The rearrangement uses TRBV7-2 and TRBJ2-2; D is possibly TRBD1 (6 bases). Trimming took 5 bases from V and 5 from J, leaving 15 bases between them. The CDR3 runs to 15 residues. CDR1 is SGHTA, CDR2 FQGNSA, per germline. CDR3 in amino acids: CASSPQSGTTGELFF. The CDR3 region has the DNA TGTGCCAGCAGCCCGCAGTCGGGGACAACCGGGGAGCTGTTTTTT.

In its sample, this clonotype was seen a few times. The chain is built from TRBV20-1 and TRBJ1-1; D not certain. With 3 bases removed from V and 1 base from J, the gap between germline ends came to 9 bases. CDR1 and CDR2 from the germline V gene are DFQATT and SNEGSKA (reference sequence). The CDR3 consists of 13 residues. In DNA form, the CDR3 reads TGCAGTGCTAGTTTCGGGAGGAACACTGAAGCTTTCTTT. Translating gives CSASFGRNTEAFF.

This clonotype occurred a few times. J is TRBJ1-1 and V is TRBV6-2 or TRBV6-3, with TRBD1 matching 7 bases. The CDR3 spans 14 residues. Looked up from germline, CDR1 is MNHEY and CDR2 is SVGEGT. The V and J ends lost 8 bases and 0 bases, in that order; junction bases with no gene match: 6. The CDR3 region is CASRRQGVNTEAFF. For the CDR3, the DNA is TGTGCCAGCCGAAGACAGGGAGTGAACACTGAAGCTTTCTTT.

This clonotype came up a few times. The J gene is TRBJ1-2, the V gene TRBV5-1, with D tentatively TRBD1 (6 bases). CDR1 SGHRS and CDR2 YFSETQ come from the germline V gene. With 0 bases removed from V and 6 bases from J, the gap between germline ends came to 9 bases. CDR3 length equals 13 residues. This chain's CDR3 is CASSLGQVDGYTF. The CDR3 DNA is TGCGCCAGCAGCTTGGGACAGGTGGATGGCTACACCTTC. Filled out from reference TRBV5-1 and TRBJ1-2, the complete variable domain reads KAGVTQTPRYLIKTRGQQVTLSCSPISGHRSVSWYQQTPGQGLQFLFEYFSETQRNKGNFPGRFSGRQFSNSRSEMNVSTLELGDSALYLCASSLGQVDGYTFGSGTRLTVV.

This clonotype was seen repeatedly, ten times or more. This chain connects TRBV5-1 to TRBJ2-3, with D perhaps matching TRBD2 (6 bases). This CDR3 spans 14 amino acids. V was clipped by 3 bases and J by 8 bases, with 16 bases between them. In germline, CDR1 is SGHRS, CDR2 YFSETQ. In DNA form, the CDR3 reads TGCGCCAGCAGCTCGGGACGGGGACTTGGTACGCAGTATTTT. Encoded protein: CASSSGRGLGTQYF.

This clonotype has more than one count but fewer than ten. The chain has TRBV2 and TRBJ2-5; 13 positions match TRBD2. The V segment lost 7 bases and the J segment 1 base; nucleotides outside the gene matches: 3. Germline V gene sequence: CDR1 SNHLY, CDR2 FYNNEI. The CDR3 loop spans 15 amino acids. The CDR3 protein is CASTGTSGVQETQYF. CDR3 coding DNA: TGTGCCAGCACCGGGACTAGCGGGGTCCAAGAGACCCAGTACTTC.

In its sample, this clonotype was seen a few times. This chain links TRBV11-2 with TRBJ2-3; D call uncertain. This CDR3 has 12 residues. V lost 3 bases to trimming and J lost 5 bases, with 6 bases between them. Germline assignment: CDR1 SGHAT and CDR2 FQNNGV. CDR3 residues: CASSFGLDTQYF. The CDR3 DNA sequence: TGTGCCAGCAGCTTCGGGCTAGATACGCAGTATTTT.

The chain joins TRBV24-1 to TRBJ2-3; perhaps D is TRBD1 or TRBD2 (5 bases each). CDR3 length equals 17 residues. Trimming shortened V by 4 bases and J by 2 bases, and 18 bases separated the two germline ends. Per germline, CDR1 KGHDR and CDR2 SFDVKD. CDR3 bases: TGTGCCACCAGTGACTCGATGGGACGGACTTACACAGATACGCAGTATTTT. Its translation is CATSDSMGRTYTDTQYF.

The rearrangement links TRBV7-2 to TRBJ2-1; 8 bases fit TRBD2. V lost 8 bases, J lost 0 bases, and 0 bases stayed unmatched. Germline-derived CDR1 and CDR2 are SGHTA and FQGNSA. There are 13 residues in the CDR3. This chain's CDR3 is CASGTSSYNEQFF. The CDR3 region has the DNA TGTGCCAGCGGGACTAGCTCCTACAATGAGCAGTTCTTC.

V gene TRBV7-2 combines with J gene TRBJ2-2; D is undetermined. The germline V and J ends were trimmed by 1 base and 3 bases, with 9 bases remaining between them. CDR1 is SGHTA and CDR2 is FQGNSA in the germline V gene. The CDR3 extends over 15 amino acids. CDR3 loop: CASSLDPPHTGELFF. CDR3 sequence (DNA): TGTGCCAGCAGCTTAGACCCACCTCACACCGGGGAGCTGTTTTTT.

This clonotype was counted a few times. The rearrangement uses TRBV6-5 and TRBJ1-2; 8 bases map to TRBD1. This CDR3 contains 14 residues. CDR1 and CDR2 (germline): MNHEY, SVGAGI. Germline trimming cut 6 bases from V and 5 bases from J; bases unmatched to any gene: 8. Here the CDR3 DNA reads TGTGCCAGCAGGATGGACAGGGCTTGGTATGGCTACACCTTC. Translating gives CASRMDRAWYGYTF.

This chain connects TRBV18 to TRBJ2-5; D might be TRBD2 (5 bases). The V end was cut by 1 base, the J end by 7 bases, with 13 bases between. CDR3 size: 14 residues. Looked up from germline, CDR1 is KGHSH and CDR2 is LQKENI. CDR3 DNA: TGTGCCAGCTCACCACAGGCGACGGCGGGGACCCAGTACTTC. It translates to CASSPQATAGTQYF.

This clonotype was observed a handful of times. The chain joins TRBV7-2 to TRBJ2-5; D is possibly TRBD1 (6 bases). CDR3 length: 14 amino acids. Trimming cost V 4 bases and J 1 base, with 10 bases left between them. Germline CDR1 is SGHTA and CDR2 is FQGNSA. The CDR3 DNA reads TGTGCCAGCAGCTACACAGGGCTCCAAGAGACCCAGTACTTC. Translated, it gives CASSYTGLQETQYF.

This clonotype was detected only a few times. CDR3 DNA: TGTGCCAGCAGCGCCCGACAGGGATTTAGGTCACCCCTCCACTTT. This gives the protein CASSARQGFRSPLHF. This chain uses TRBV7-6 with TRBJ1-6, with 7 bases lining up with TRBD1. V was clipped by 5 bases and J by 10 bases; unmatched bases: 11. The CDR3 runs to 15 residues. The germline CDR1 and CDR2 sequences are SGHVS and FNYEAQ.

The chain carries TRBV4-1 and TRBJ1-2, with D uncertain. CDR1 is MGHRA, CDR2 YSYEKL, per germline. The CDR3 totals 15 residues. Trimming removed 0 bases at V and 7 bases at J, with 15 bases between. The CDR3 sequence is CASSQDPGYNRGYTF. The DNA of the CDR3 is TGCGCCAGCAGCCAAGATCCGGGGTATAATCGTGGCTACACCTTC.

This clonotype was seen repeatedly, ten times or more. V is TRBV6-2 or TRBV6-3 and J is TRBJ1-1, with a tentative D call TRBD1 (5 bases). This CDR3 region has 17 residues. V lost 1 base, J lost 4 bases, and 19 bases lay in between. Germline V gene data show CDR1 as MNHEY and CDR2 as SVGEGT. The chain's CDR3 is CASSYFLTGRYVTEAFF. The CDR3 DNA follows: TGTGCCAGCAGTTACTTCCTAACAGGTAGATACGTCACTGAAGCTTTCTTT.

This chain links TRBV7-2 with TRBJ1-5; D not resolved. Per the germline V gene, CDR1 is SGHTA and CDR2 is FQGNSA. The V gene lost 3 bases and the J gene lost 5 bases, with 11 bases spanning the gap. This CDR3 has 14 residues. The CDR3 DNA is TGTGCCAGCAGCTTCGGAGGATTGGATCAGCCCCAGCATTTT. Its translation is CASSFGGLDQPQHF.